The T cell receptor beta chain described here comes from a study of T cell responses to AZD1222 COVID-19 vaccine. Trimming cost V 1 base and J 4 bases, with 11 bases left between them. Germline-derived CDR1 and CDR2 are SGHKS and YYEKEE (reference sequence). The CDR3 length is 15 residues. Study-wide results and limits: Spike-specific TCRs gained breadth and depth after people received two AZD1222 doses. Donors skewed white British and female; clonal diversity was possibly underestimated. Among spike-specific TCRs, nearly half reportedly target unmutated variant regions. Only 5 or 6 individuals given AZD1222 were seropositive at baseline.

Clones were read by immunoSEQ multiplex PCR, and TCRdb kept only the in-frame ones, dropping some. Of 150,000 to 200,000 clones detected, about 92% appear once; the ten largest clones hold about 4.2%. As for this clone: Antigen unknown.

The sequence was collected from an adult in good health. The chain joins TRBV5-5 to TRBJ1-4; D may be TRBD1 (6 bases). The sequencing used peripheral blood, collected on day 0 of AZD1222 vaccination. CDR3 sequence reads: CASSLRGVYNEKLFF. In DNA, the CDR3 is TGTGCCAGCAGCTTGAGGGGGGTCTATAATGAAAAACTGTTTTTT.